The 29 T cell receptor beta chains reported below all come from one sample, sequenced in a study of T cell responses to AZD1222 COVID-19 vaccine. The assay was immunoSEQ multiplex PCR, and TCRdb's table has in-frame clones only and misses some. This sample has 150,000 to 250,000 clones; over 85% occur once, and the top ten carry roughly 0.99%. Source: peripheral blood, taken 28 days after the second AZD1222 dose. Receptors originate from an adult who received the AZD1222 COVID-19 vaccine.

The chain has TRBV28 and TRBJ1-6; perhaps TRBD1 as D (6 bases). The germline V and J ends were trimmed by 3 bases and 5 bases, with 11 bases remaining between them. CDR3 length: 15 residues. CDR1 and CDR2 (germline): MDHEN, SYDVKM. CDR3 sequence (DNA): TGTGCCAGCAGTTTGCAGGGGTCGAATAATTCACCCCTCCACTTT. Amino acids: CASSLQGSNNSPLHF.

The V and J genes are TRBV29-1 and TRBJ2-7; D might be TRBD1 (5 bases). The CDR3 totals 13 residues. V was shortened by 0 bases and J by 7 bases, with 13 bases between the two germline ends. CDR1 is SQVTM, CDR2 ANQGSEA, per germline. In nucleotides, the CDR3 is TGCAGCGTTGAAGATGACAGAGCTGTGGAGCAGTACTTC. Protein sequence: CSVEDDRAVEQYF.

The chain uses TRBV28 and TRBJ2-3; TRBD2 aligns across 7 bases. The CDR3 sequence is 16 residues long. V trimming: 4 bases; J trimming: 1 base; junction bases outside the gene matches: 8. Per the germline V gene, CDR1 is MDHEN and CDR2 is SYDVKM. The CDR3 sequence: CASSWRGGVRTDTQYF. The CDR3 DNA follows: TGTGCCAGCAGTTGGCGGGGAGGGGTCCGCACAGATACGCAGTATTTT.

The J gene is TRBJ1-1, the V gene TRBV9; D not resolved. V lost 0 bases and J lost 4, with 7 bases in between. Looked up from germline, CDR1 is SGDLS and CDR2 is YYNGEE. CDR3 length equals 13 residues. DNA for the CDR3: TGTGCCAGCAGCGTAGTTGGAATCACTGAAGCTTTCTTT. Residues: CASSVVGITEAFF. Full variable domain (remainder filled in from reference TRBV9 and TRBJ1-1): DSGVTQTPKHLITATGQRVTLRCSPRSGDLSVYWYQQSLDQGLQFLIQYYNGEERAKGNILERFSAQQFPDLHSELNLSSLELGDSALYFCASSVVGITEAFFGQGTRLTVV.

This clone was detected once. V and J are TRBV19 and TRBJ1-1, with a weak D call TRBD1 (5 bases). CDR3 size: 14 residues. Germline CDR1 and CDR2: LNHDA and SQIVND (reference sequence). V was shortened by 9 bases and J by 0 bases, with 14 bases between the two germline ends. The CDR3 is CASETTGLNTEAFF. DNA of the CDR3: TGTGCCAGCGAAACCACAGGATTGAACACTGAAGCTTTCTTT.

The chain joins TRBV6-5 to TRBJ2-3; D remains unclear. The V gene's germline CDR1 is MNHEY and CDR2 SVGAGI. Trimming pared 10 bases from V and 0 bases from J, leaving 5 bases between. This CDR3 has 11 amino acids. CDR3 amino acids: CATRSTDTQYF. The DNA of the CDR3 is TGTGCCACCCGGAGCACAGATACGCAGTATTTT.

The rearrangement uses TRBV5-8 and TRBJ1-5, with 8 bases identical to TRBD1. J was trimmed by 5 bases and V by 7 bases; bases with no gene match: 8. The CDR3 is 14 residues long. Germline assignment: CDR1 SGHTS and CDR2 YDEGEE. The CDR3 DNA reads TGTGCCAGCCGGGACAGGCAACCCGATCAGCCCCAGCATTTT. Amino acids: CASRDRQPDQPQHF.

The rearrangement joins TRBV5-6 to TRBJ2-5, with 9 bases that match TRBD1. This CDR3 comprises 15 residues. V lost 0 bases and J lost 1; bases outside the gene matches: 1. The germline CDR1 and CDR2 sequences are SGHDT and YYEEEE. CDR3 residues: CASSLGQGVQETQYF. The CDR3 nucleotides are TGTGCCAGCAGCTTGGGACAGGGGGTCCAAGAGACCCAGTACTTC.

This clone was seen only once. The V gene is TRBV11-2, the J gene TRBJ2-3; 8 bases agree with TRBD2. The ends lost 5 bases at V and 0 bases at J; junction bases unmatched: 7. The CDR3 contains 16 residues. Germline assignment: CDR1 SGHAT and CDR2 FQNNGV. DNA of the CDR3: TGTGCCAGCAGCCGACAGCGGGGGACTAGCACAGATACGCAGTATTTT. It yields the protein CASSRQRGTSTDTQYF.

This chain links TRBV18 with TRBJ1-5; D unclear. V was cut by 3 bases and J by 2 bases, with 11 bases left in between. The CDR3 spans 15 residues. Germline CDR1 reads KGHSH; CDR2 reads LQKENI. In DNA, the CDR3 is TGTGCCAGCTCACCGGAAACGGGAGGCAATCAGCCCCAGCATTTT. The encoded protein is CASSPETGGNQPQHF.

CDR3 nucleotide sequence: TGCGCCAGCAGCTCGCGTAGCGGGGGTGGAGAGACCCAGTACTTC. Protein sequence: CASSSRSGGGETQYF. This chain uses TRBV5-1 with TRBJ2-5; 9 nucleotides align to TRBD2. CDR1 SGHRS and CDR2 YFSETQ come from the germline V gene. Germline trimming cut 3 bases from V and 4 bases from J; bases unmatched to any gene: 7. The CDR3 spans 15 residues.

The chain couples TRBV7-9 to TRBJ1-4; 9 nucleotides align to TRBD1. Unmatched junction bases numbered 7, after V lost 5 bases and J lost 0 bases. Looked up from germline, CDR1 is SEHNR and CDR2 is FQNEAQ (reference sequence). This CDR3 is built from 17 residues. In DNA, the CDR3 is TGTGCCAGCAGCAAAAACAGGGGGCCGGCAACTAATGAAAAACTGTTTTTT. It is translated as CASSKNRGPATNEKLFF.

The rearrangement joins TRBV27 to TRBJ1-3, with unresolved D. V shed 3 bases and J shed 2 bases, with 11 bases lying between them. Germline assignment: CDR1 MNHEY and CDR2 SMNVEV (reference sequence). This CDR3 contains 15 residues. CDR3 amino acids: CASSLQYSAGNTIYF. DNA of the CDR3: TGTGCCAGCAGTTTGCAATATTCGGCTGGAAACACCATATATTTT.

The chain has TRBV9 and TRBJ1-4, with TRBD1 matching over 9 bases. Germline V gives CDR1 SGDLS, CDR2 YYNGEE. This CDR3 is built from 15 residues. J gave up 6 bases and V 3 bases, and 6 bases lay outside the gene matches. CDR3 protein: CASSGQGVGYEKLFF. CDR3 sequence (DNA): TGTGCCAGCAGCGGACAGGGGGTTGGGTATGAAAAACTGTTTTTT.

The gene calls are TRBV4-3 and TRBJ1-2, with D maybe TRBD1 (6 bases). The CDR3 consists of 14 residues. The V and J ends lost 1 base and 8 bases respectively, with 14 bases between them. The germline gives CDR1 LGHNA, CDR2 YSLEER. The CDR3 loop reads CASSQALGQLGYTF. DNA of the CDR3: TGCGCCAGCAGCCAAGCCCTCGGACAGCTCGGCTACACCTTC.

The chain couples TRBV6-5 to TRBJ2-7, with TRBD2 identical over 8 bases. This CDR3 has 13 amino acids. CDR1 is MNHEY, CDR2 SVGAGI, per germline. V was clipped by 4 bases and J by 4 bases; unmatched bases: 3. The CDR3, as DNA: TGTGCCAGCAGTTGGACTAGCAGTTACGAGCAGTACTTC. Translated: CASSWTSSYEQYF.

The gene calls are TRBV5-1 and TRBJ2-2, with TRBD1 matching over 8 bases. With V trimmed by 0 bases and J by 6 bases, 10 bases remained unmatched. CDR3 size: 17 residues. Germline lookup yields CDR1 SGHRS and CDR2 YFSETQ. This CDR3 reads CASSLGLGQAGAGELFF. For the CDR3, the DNA is TGCGCCAGCAGCTTGGGTTTGGGACAGGCAGGCGCCGGGGAGCTGTTTTTT.

The chain uses TRBV7-8 and TRBJ1-1, with 8 bases that match TRBD1. Losses at the gene ends were 5 bases for V and 1 base for J; bases not matched to a gene: 3. The CDR3 runs to 14 residues. Germline V gene sequence: CDR1 SGHVS, CDR2 FQNEAQ. CDR3 amino acids: CASSRGQGNTEAFF. CDR3 in DNA: TGTGCCAGCAGCCGAGGACAGGGGAACACTGAAGCTTTCTTT.

The chain couples TRBV7-7 to TRBJ1-4; 9 bases map to TRBD1. The germline V gene encodes CDR1 SSHAT and CDR2 FNYEAQ (reference sequence). Trimming cost V 2 bases and J 10 bases; bases outside gene matches: 8. CDR3 length: 15 amino acids. The CDR3: CASSLRDRDAGKLFF. In nucleotides, the CDR3 is TGTGCCAGCAGCTTACGGGACAGGGATGCGGGAAAACTGTTTTTT. Combining the CDR3 with reference TRBV7-7 and TRBJ1-4 gives the whole variable domain GAGVSQSPRYKVTKRGQDVTLRCDPISSHATLYWYQQALGQGPEFLTYFNYEAQPDKSGLPSDRFSAERPEGSISTLTIQRTEQRDSAMYRCASSLRDRDAGKLFFGSGTQLSVL.

The chain carries TRBV18 and TRBJ2-5, with D possibly being TRBD1 (5 bases). The CDR3 covers 14 residues. CDR1 is KGHSH and CDR2 is LQKENI in the germline V gene. The ends were cut back, 3 bases at V and 5 bases at J, with 13 bases in the middle. CDR3 sequence: CASSPPMGPETQYF. CDR3 DNA sequence: TGTGCCAGCTCACCCCCGATGGGGCCGGAGACCCAGTACTTC.

The chain is built from TRBV11-2 and TRBJ1-2; D gene ambiguous. Per the germline V gene, CDR1 is SGHAT and CDR2 is FQNNGV. The CDR3 contains 14 residues. Trimming shortened V by 1 base and J by 2 bases, and 8 bases separated the two germline ends. DNA of the CDR3: TGTGCCAGCAGCTTAGTCGGCAGAAACTATGGCTACACCTTC. Protein: CASSLVGRNYGYTF.

The chain uses TRBV18 and TRBJ1-6, with D perhaps matching TRBD1 (5 bases). V was cut by 6 bases and J by 6 bases, with 18 bases left in between. Germline-derived CDR1 and CDR2 are KGHSH and LQKENI. The CDR3 spans 16 residues. CDR3 sequence reads: CASSPAIGGGNSPLHF. The CDR3 nucleotides are TGTGCCAGCTCCCCGGCAATCGGTGGGGGTAATTCACCCCTCCACTTT.

The gene calls are TRBV6-6 and TRBJ1-3, with D uncertain. Trimming removed 2 bases at V and 2 bases at J, with 7 bases between. The CDR3 has 14 amino acids. Germline lookup yields CDR1 MNHNY and CDR2 SVGAGI (reference sequence). The CDR3 loop is CASSYGKAGNTIYF. DNA of the CDR3: TGTGCCAGCAGTTACGGGAAGGCTGGAAACACCATATATTTT.

The rearrangement links TRBV28 to TRBJ1-1; possibly TRBD1 for D (5 bases). V lost 8 bases, J lost 0 bases, and 13 bases lay in between. The CDR3 extends over 14 amino acids. Germline V gene sequence: CDR1 MDHEN, CDR2 SYDVKM. The CDR3 reads CASSPVGVNTEAFF. CDR3 DNA sequence: TGTGCCAGCTCCCCGGTGGGGGTGAACACTGAAGCTTTCTTT.

The chain recombines TRBV18 with TRBJ1-2, with 7 bases identical to TRBD1. From germline, CDR1 is KGHSH and CDR2 LQKENI. The CDR3 has 14 residues. Germline trimming cut 2 bases from V and 5 bases from J; bases unmatched to any gene: 5. The CDR3 loop is CASSPEGGGYGYTF. CDR3 nucleotides: TGTGCCAGCTCACCAGAAGGGGGCGGATATGGCTACACCTTC.

For this clone: The same CDR3 is also encoded by other DNA sequences in this sample. The V and J genes are TRBV9 and TRBJ1-6; 9 bases are a match to TRBD1. The CDR3 length is 14 residues. The germline V gene encodes CDR1 SGDLS and CDR2 YYNGEE. The J segment lost 6 bases and the V segment lost 2 bases, leaving 0 bases of the junction unmatched. CDR3 sequence: CASSVGQGNSPLHF. The CDR3 region has the DNA TGTGCCAGCAGCGTGGGACAGGGTAATTCACCCCTCCACTTT.

This clone is a singleton in its sample. The chain combines TRBV28 with TRBJ2-5; 9 bases match TRBD2. CDR3 size: 14 residues. Germline values: CDR1 MDHEN, CDR2 SYDVKM. After removal of 7 bases from V and 5 bases from J, the junction contained 8 bases not matched to a gene. CDR3 coding DNA: TGTGCCAGCACCAGGCTAGCGGGGCAGGAGACCCAGTACTTC. Protein: CASTRLAGQETQYF.

The chain joins TRBV12-3 or TRBV12-4 to TRBJ2-5; D is unclear. The CDR3 loop spans 11 amino acids. The ends were cut back, 3 bases at V and 7 bases at J, with 6 bases in the middle. CDR3 sequence (DNA): TGTGCCAGCAGTTTCGGAGCGACCCAGTACTTC. As protein: CASSFGATQYF.

V and J are TRBV6-2 or TRBV6-3 and TRBJ2-3; no clear D gene. The CDR3 covers 14 residues. V was trimmed by 4 bases and J by 0 bases, leaving 8 bases between them. CDR1 and CDR2 from the germline V gene are MNHEY and SVGEGT. The CDR3 here is CASSSGDSTDTQYF. The CDR3 DNA is TGTGCCAGCAGTTCCGGTGACAGCACAGATACGCAGTATTTT.